The source of this T cell receptor (beta chain) is a study of CDR3 diversity in severe acne. This clonotype came up a few times. TCRdb re-derived calls from the PCR reads in MiXCR, one entry per CDR3 protein. The sample yields approximately 90,000 distinct CDR3 sequences, about 48% seen once. V dropped 5 bases and J dropped 4; count of bases not matched to a gene: 9. Germline V lookup: CDR1 SGHVS, CDR2 FNYEAQ. CDR3 length: 15 amino acids. The V call is TRBV7-6, the J call TRBJ2-5, with 8 positions matching TRBD1. This clonotype was sampled from a male donor in good health, serving as a control. Sequences were obtained from blood. CDR3 nucleotide sequence: TGTGCCAGCAGCCCCAGGGGGCAGGGGCGAGAGACCCAGTACTTC. Its protein is CASSPRGQGRETQYF.